The 22 T cell receptor beta chains reported below all come from one sample, sequenced in a study of human T cells and chemical hapten exposure. Time point: patch test 2, 6 weeks after DPC sensitization. Treatment here: therapeutic diphenylcyclopropenone sensitization with weekly scalp DPC. TCRdb reprocessed the RACE reads with MiXCR, giving one entry per CDR3 protein. This table has about 400,000 distinct CDR3 sequences, just under 6.5% appearing once. The specimen comprised whole blood, sampled in connection with sensitization to the hapten diphenylcyclopropenone (DPC). The receptor source for this set is a woman under 30 with alopecia areata. Some clones in this sample may be carry-over from other donors' samples.

Only a few counts were recorded for this clonotype. This rearrangement joins TRBV4-3 to TRBJ2-5, with a possible D match to TRBD2 (6 bases). CDR3 length: 15 amino acids. V lost 0 bases and J 7 bases, leaving 15 bases between the germline ends. Germline CDR1 LGHNA, CDR2 YSLEER. CDR3 nucleotide sequence: TGCGCCAGCAGCCAAGAGACGGGAGCCCCGGGGACCCAGTACTTC. Its protein is CASSQETGAPGTQYF.

The chain has TRBV6-2 or TRBV6-3 and TRBJ2-5; the D gene is possibly TRBD2 (6 bases). V lost 0 bases to trimming and J lost 4 bases, with 12 bases between them. Germline values: CDR1 MNHEY, CDR2 SVGEGT. This CDR3 comprises 15 residues. The CDR3 spells CASSYSTGVAETQYF. The CDR3 coding sequence is TGTGCCAGCAGTTACTCGACGGGGGTAGCAGAGACCCAGTACTTC.

The table lists this clonotype with a few counts. The genes are TRBV10-3 and TRBJ2-3, with D unclear. The germline CDR1 and CDR2 sequences are ENHRY and SYGVKD. CDR3 length: 13 residues. Trimming cost V 3 bases and J 6 bases, with 10 bases left between them. DNA for the CDR3: TGTGCCATCAGTGACCGCCCTGGCGATACGCAGTATTTT. Amino acids: CAISDRPGDTQYF.

This clonotype was recorded at least ten times. The chain is built from TRBV20-1 and TRBJ1-1; D uncertain. The germline V and J ends were trimmed by 5 bases and 3 bases, with 4 bases remaining between them. Germline CDR1 reads DFQATT; CDR2 reads SNEGSKA (reference sequence). There are 10 residues in the CDR3. The CDR3 sequence: CSAAHTEAFF. The CDR3 DNA follows: TGCAGTGCTGCTCACACTGAAGCTTTCTTT.

This clonotype was detected ten times or more. The chain has TRBV9 and TRBJ2-3; TRBD1 or TRBD2 may be the D gene (5 bases each). Germline assignment: CDR1 SGDLS and CDR2 YYNGEE. This CDR3 comprises 16 residues. V was pared by 0 bases and J by 5 bases, with 16 bases between. CDR3 sequence reads: CASSVGGTLRVDTQYF. The CDR3 DNA reads TGTGCCAGCAGCGTAGGGGGGACCCTCCGAGTAGATACGCAGTATTTT. Looking up the rest from reference TRBV9 and TRBJ2-3 gives the full variable domain: DSGVTQTPKHLITATGQRVTLRCSPRSGDLSVYWYQQSLDQGLQFLIQYYNGEERAKGNILERFSAQQFPDLHSELNLSSLELGDSALYFCASSVGGTLRVDTQYFGPGTRLTVL.

This clonotype was observed a handful of times. J is TRBJ1-4 and V is TRBV12-3 or TRBV12-4; 8 bases line up with TRBD1. V was pared by 6 bases and J by 8 bases, with 14 bases of the junction left unmatched. The CDR3 sequence is 16 residues long. CDR3 sequence (DNA): TGTGCCAGCAGCCGAGGGGAGGACAGGGTCCAGGAAAAACTGTTTTTT. It translates to CASSRGEDRVQEKLFF.

The V gene is TRBV3-1, the J gene TRBJ2-6; TRBD2 might be the D (6 bases). This CDR3 region has 15 residues. Trimming stripped 1 base from V and 3 bases from J, with 7 bases between. Germline CDR1 reads LGHDT; CDR2 reads YNNKEL (reference sequence). CDR3 protein: CASSQAGDGANVLTF. The CDR3, as DNA: TGTGCCAGCAGCCAAGCGGGGGATGGGGCCAACGTCCTGACTTTC.

The rearrangement uses TRBV2 and TRBJ1-4; no clear D. The V gene lost 3 bases and the J gene lost 8 bases, with 7 bases spanning the gap. Looked up from germline, CDR1 is SNHLY and CDR2 is FYNNEI. This CDR3 spans 12 amino acids. In nucleotides, the CDR3 is TGTGCCAGCAGTGATCGTGAAGAAAAACTGTTTTTT. It is translated as CASSDREEKLFF.

This clonotype came up many times. The chain joins TRBV2 to TRBJ1-5; the D gene is possibly TRBD1 (5 bases). Germline V lookup: CDR1 SNHLY, CDR2 FYNNEI. The CDR3 spans 13 residues. With 11 bases removed from V and 7 bases from J, the gap between germline ends came to 18 bases. CDR3 in DNA: TGTGCCCAGCGAGGGGAGCAAGGACAGCCCCAGCATTTT. This codes for CAQRGEQGQPQHF.

The chain combines TRBV2 with TRBJ2-3; D ambiguous. The CDR3 contains 14 residues. Between the trimmed V and J ends, which lost 4 bases and 0 bases, there was a span of 8 bases. CDR1 is SNHLY, CDR2 FYNNEI, per germline. CDR3 in DNA: TGTGCCAGCAGTGTTCGGAGCAGCACAGATACGCAGTATTTT. Its translation: CASSVRSSTDTQYF.

The chain uses TRBV3-1 and TRBJ1-2, with D maybe TRBD1 (5 bases). V dropped 1 base and J dropped 7 bases, with 19 bases sitting between them. The CDR3 has 16 amino acids. The germline CDR1 and CDR2 sequences are LGHDT and YNNKEL (reference sequence). The CDR3 DNA follows: TGTGCCAGCAGCCAAGTCCTCCCTTGGGGGTTAAGTGGCTACACCTTC. It codes for CASSQVLPWGLSGYTF.

Only a few counts were recorded for this clonotype. The rearrangement links TRBV2 to TRBJ2-7, with 8 positions matching TRBD2. Germline values: CDR1 SNHLY, CDR2 FYNNEI. There are 12 residues in the CDR3. Trimming cost V 6 bases and J 12 bases; bases outside gene matches: 10. The CDR3 DNA is TGTGCCAGCAGCCCAGAAGGCGGGGGGCCGTACTTC. It translates to CASSPEGGGPYF.

This sequence joins TRBV2 and TRBJ2-7; D unresolved. The V end lost 3 bases, the J end lost 7 bases, and 10 bases lay between the germline ends. The CDR3 is 12 residues long. CDR1 SNHLY and CDR2 FYNNEI come from the germline V gene. CDR3 sequence reads: CASSELFQEQYF. As DNA, the CDR3 is TGTGCCAGCAGTGAGCTTTTCCAGGAGCAGTACTTC.

The chain carries TRBV7-2 and TRBJ2-3; 7 bases agree with TRBD2. Germline assignment: CDR1 SGHTA and CDR2 FQGNSA. V dropped 1 base and J dropped 2; count of bases not matched to a gene: 6. The CDR3 has 16 amino acids. The CDR3 bases are TGTGCCAGCAGCTTAGGGGCTAGCGGAACCACAGATACGCAGTATTTT. This sequence encodes CASSLGASGTTDTQYF.

This clonotype showed up just a few times. The CDR3 sequence is CASSVDWDRTDTQYF. The CDR3 DNA sequence: TGTGCCAGCAGTGTCGACTGGGACCGCACAGATACGCAGTATTTT. The chain carries TRBV27 and TRBJ2-3; D is possibly TRBD1 or TRBD2 (5 bases each). The CDR3 loop spans 15 amino acids. Germline CDR1 reads MNHEY; CDR2 reads SMNVEV (reference sequence). With 5 bases removed from V and 1 base from J, the gap between germline ends came to 13 bases.

V usage is TRBV20-1 and J usage is TRBJ1-1; the match to TRBD1 covers 7 bases. Trimming took 3 bases from V and 4 from J; bases not matched to a gene: 14. CDR1 and CDR2 (germline): DFQATT, SNEGSKA (reference sequence). The CDR3 has 16 residues. The CDR3, as DNA: TGCAGTGCTAGGATTACAGGGGAATCCCTGGTCACTGAAGCTTTCTTT. Protein product: CSARITGESLVTEAFF.

CDR3: CSARFQHNYEQYF. CDR3 DNA sequence: TGCAGTGCTAGATTTCAACATAACTACGAGCAGTACTTC. The V gene is TRBV20-1, the J gene TRBJ2-7; D uncertain. The CDR3 spans 13 residues. In germline, CDR1 is DFQATT, CDR2 SNEGSKA (reference sequence). V dropped 2 bases and J dropped 3 bases, with 11 bases sitting between them.

This clonotype showed up just a few times. The V gene is TRBV20-1, the J gene TRBJ2-1; 9 nucleotides agree with TRBD1. After removal of 4 bases from V and 7 bases from J, the junction contained 8 bases not matched to a gene. This CDR3 is 14 amino acids long. Germline loops: CDR1 DFQATT, CDR2 SNEGSKA (reference sequence). The CDR3 loop is CSANRDRVSNEQFF. Written as DNA, the CDR3 is TGCAGTGCTAACCGGGACAGGGTTTCGAATGAGCAGTTCTTC.

The V and J genes are TRBV5-1 and TRBJ2-2, with D unclear. V dropped 3 bases and J dropped 6 bases, with 12 bases sitting between them. The CDR3 has 14 residues. CDR1 and CDR2 from the germline V gene are SGHRS and YFSETQ. The CDR3 DNA follows: TGCGCCAGCAGCTCCGGTACGGGTCCCGGGGAGCTGTTTTTT. Residues: CASSSGTGPGELFF.

This rearrangement joins TRBV12-3 or TRBV12-4 to TRBJ1-2; 7 bases agree with TRBD1. V shed 5 bases, J shed 8 bases, and the junction held 8 bases outside the gene matches. The CDR3 totals 13 residues. CDR3 residues: CASSPDRVDGYTF. CDR3 nucleotide sequence: TGTGCCAGCAGTCCCGACAGGGTAGACGGCTACACCTTC.

This clonotype has ten or more counts. CDR3 DNA: TGCGCCAGCAGCCAAGATTACGGTCAGCCCCAGCATTTT. Translating it yields CASSQDYGQPQHF. This chain joins TRBV4-3 and TRBJ1-5; D unresolved. V lost 0 bases and J 6 bases, leaving 6 bases between the germline ends. Germline V lookup: CDR1 LGHNA, CDR2 YSLEER. This CDR3 region has 13 residues.

The table lists this clonotype with many counts. The rearrangement links TRBV6-5 to TRBJ2-1, with TRBD1 matching 10 bases. Germline V gives CDR1 MNHEY, CDR2 SVGAGI. This CDR3 is built from 16 residues. The trim removed 2 bases at V and 7 bases at J, leaving 8 bases unmatched. In DNA, the CDR3 is TGTGCCAGCAGTTACATTCGGAGACAGGGGGCGAATGAGCAGTTCTTC. Translation gives CASSYIRRQGANEQFF.